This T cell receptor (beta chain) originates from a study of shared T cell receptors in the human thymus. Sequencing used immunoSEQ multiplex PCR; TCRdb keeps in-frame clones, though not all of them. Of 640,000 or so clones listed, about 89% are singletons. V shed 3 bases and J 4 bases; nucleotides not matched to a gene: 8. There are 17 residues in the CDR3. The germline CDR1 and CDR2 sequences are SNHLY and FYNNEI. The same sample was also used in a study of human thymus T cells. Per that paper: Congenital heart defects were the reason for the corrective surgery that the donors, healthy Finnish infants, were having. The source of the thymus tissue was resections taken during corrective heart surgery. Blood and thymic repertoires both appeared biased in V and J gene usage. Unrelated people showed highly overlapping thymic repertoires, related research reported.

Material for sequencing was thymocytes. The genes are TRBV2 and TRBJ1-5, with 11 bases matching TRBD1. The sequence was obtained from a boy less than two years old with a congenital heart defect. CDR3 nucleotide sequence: TGTGCCAGCAGTGACGGGCCCAGGGACAGGGGGAATCAGCCCCAGCATTTT. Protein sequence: CASSDGPRDRGNQPQHF.